This T cell receptor beta chain was sequenced for a study of CD8+ T cells in alopecia areata. Germline V gives CDR1 SEHNR, CDR2 FQNEAQ (reference sequence). V gave up 2 bases and J gave up 0 bases; unmatched junction bases: 5. CDR3 size: 16 residues. CD4+ and CD8+ T cells were sorted from PBMCs stained for CD3, CD4 and CD8. The authors extracted RNA and reverse transcribed it into cDNA as the sequencing template. Clones were sequenced by immunoSEQ multiplex PCR, and TCRdb holds only the in-frame ones, with some missing. The data contain roughly 120,000 clones, approximately 60% of them singletons. Study outcomes and limitations: Scalp lesions, especially in alopecia totalis/universalis, had higher clonality than normal scalp.

Details on this clone: Its antigen remains unknown.

The V gene is TRBV7-9, the J gene TRBJ1-1; 8 bases map to TRBD1. Sequencing used CD4+ T cells sorted from blood. The receptor's source is a human donor in good health. The CDR3 spells CASSLYRGAMNTEAFF. Written as DNA, the CDR3 is TGTGCCAGCAGCTTATACAGGGGGGCGATGAACACTGAAGCTTTCTTT.